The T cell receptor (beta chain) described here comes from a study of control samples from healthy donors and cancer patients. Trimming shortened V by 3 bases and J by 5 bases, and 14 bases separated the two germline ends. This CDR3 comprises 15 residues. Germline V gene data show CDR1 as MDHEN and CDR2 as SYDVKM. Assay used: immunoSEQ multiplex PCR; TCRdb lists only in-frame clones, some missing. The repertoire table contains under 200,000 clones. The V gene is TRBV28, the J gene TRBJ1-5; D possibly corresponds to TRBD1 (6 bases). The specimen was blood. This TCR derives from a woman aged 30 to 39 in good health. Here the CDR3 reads CASSFGGQGYQPQHF. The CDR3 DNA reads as TGTGCCAGCAGTTTCGGGGGGCAGGGGTATCAGCCCCAGCATTTT.